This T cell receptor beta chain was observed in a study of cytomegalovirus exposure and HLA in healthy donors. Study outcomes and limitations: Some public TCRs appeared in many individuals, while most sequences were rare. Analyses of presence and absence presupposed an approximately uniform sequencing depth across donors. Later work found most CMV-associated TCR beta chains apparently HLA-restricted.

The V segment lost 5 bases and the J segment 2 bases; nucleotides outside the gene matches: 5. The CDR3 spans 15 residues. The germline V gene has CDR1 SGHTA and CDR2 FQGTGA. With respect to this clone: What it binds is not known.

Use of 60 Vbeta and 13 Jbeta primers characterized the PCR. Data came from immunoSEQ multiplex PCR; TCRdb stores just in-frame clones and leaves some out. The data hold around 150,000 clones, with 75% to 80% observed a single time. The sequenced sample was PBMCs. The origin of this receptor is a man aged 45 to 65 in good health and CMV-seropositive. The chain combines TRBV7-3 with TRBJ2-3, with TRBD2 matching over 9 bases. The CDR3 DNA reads TGTGCCAGCAGCATGTCTAGCGGGGTCACAGATACGCAGTATTTT. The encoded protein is CASSMSSGVTDTQYF. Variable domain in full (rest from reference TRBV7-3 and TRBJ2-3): GAGVSQTPSNKVTEKGKYVELRCDPISGHTALYWYRQSLGQGPEFLIYFQGTGAADDSGLPNDRFFAVRPEGSVSTLKIQRTERGDSAVYLCASSMSSGVTDTQYFGPGTRLTVL.